The 3 T cell receptor beta chains below come from one sample, sequenced in a study of T-cell memory formation after mild COVID-19. TCRdb processed the 5' RACE reads anew with MiXCR; each CDR3 protein has one entry. The table records about 90,000 distinct CDR3 sequences, less than 15% of them present only once. The material sequenced was PBMCs or a T cell subset sorted from them (not recorded which). The receptors derive from an adult woman who had mild COVID-19 (a few samples of this study predate the infection). Cell type and time point are not known.

This clonotype has only a few counts. The rearrangement uses TRBV7-9 and TRBJ1-2; unclear D gene. V was trimmed by 1 base and J by 4 bases, leaving 10 bases between them. The CDR3 runs 14 residues. Germline CDR1 reads SEHNR; CDR2 reads FQNEAQ (reference sequence). CDR3 DNA: TGTGCCAGCAGCTTAGGGCAGGCGATCTATGGCTACACCTTC. It yields the protein CASSLGQAIYGYTF.

V is TRBV20-1 and J is TRBJ2-2, with a weak D call TRBD2 (7 bases). CDR1 is DFQATT and CDR2 is SNEGSKA in the germline V gene (reference sequence). The V gene lost 4 bases and the J gene lost 0 bases, with 24 bases spanning the gap. The CDR3 is 19 residues long. As DNA, the CDR3 is TGCAGTGCTACCCTGTCGGGGGGCCCGCTTCTATCGAACACCGGGGAGCTGTTTTTT. Encoded protein: CSATLSGGPLLSNTGELFF.

This clonotype is categorized as medium-sized. CDR3 region: CSVRETGVLETQYF. The CDR3, as DNA: TGCAGCGTACGTGAGACAGGGGTTTTGGAGACCCAGTACTTC. This sequence joins TRBV29-1 and TRBJ2-5; 8 bases are a match to TRBD1. Germline V gene data show CDR1 as SQVTM and CDR2 as ANQGSEA. With V trimmed by 6 bases and J by 5 bases, 11 bases remained unmatched. The CDR3 contains 14 residues.